The following is a T cell receptor beta chain sequence with its context. The blood volume drawn from each donor was roughly 2.7 ml. The CDR3 runs 16 residues. Germline V gene sequence: CDR1 MNHEY, CDR2 SVGAGI. The sample comes from a study of monozygotic twins with inflammatory bowel disease. No DNA is given; TCRdb re-called the 5' RACE reads and lists each CDR3 protein once. The sample data list about 300,000 distinct CDR3 sequences. Specimen: blood. This chain uses TRBV6-5 with TRBJ1-4. The source of this sequence is a human donor with ulcerative colitis or Crohn's disease, or a healthy co-twin of an affected twin (not recorded which). The CDR3 here is CASSYNSASTNEKLFF.